One and the same sample provided the 29 T cell receptor beta chains below, sequenced in a study of Tregs in tolerant kidney transplant recipients. The method was immunoSEQ multiplex PCR; TCRdb's version includes in-frame clones alone and lacks a portion of them. The sample has 98,000 or so clones; 90% are singletons. The specimen was CD4+ T cells from blood, collected before the transplant. Receptor source: a human donor who received a combined kidney and bone marrow transplant.

The chain recombines TRBV19 with TRBJ2-5, with D perhaps TRBD1 (6 bases). This CDR3 is 14 amino acids long. In germline, CDR1 is LNHDA, CDR2 SQIVND (reference sequence). V shed 2 bases and J shed 5 bases, with 12 bases lying between them. CDR3 loop: CASSIMTGGETQYF. DNA for the CDR3: TGTGCCAGTAGTATAATGACAGGCGGGGAGACCCAGTACTTC.

The chain combines TRBV11-3 with TRBJ2-7; D is unresolved. Germline assignment: CDR1 SGHNT and CDR2 YENEEA. The CDR3 is made up of 11 amino acids. V was clipped by 4 bases and J by 3 bases, with 4 bases between them. The CDR3 here is CASSSIYEQYF. CDR3 coding DNA: TGTGCCAGCAGCTCTATCTACGAGCAGTACTTC.

In this sample, this clone turned up once. The chain is built from TRBV5-8 and TRBJ1-2; TRBD1 matches at 7 bases. The CDR3 consists of 13 residues. The junction had 4 bases not matched to a gene; V was cut back by 4 bases and J by 4 bases. From germline, CDR1 is SGHTS and CDR2 YDEGEE. The CDR3 sequence is CASSPGQTYGYTF. DNA of the CDR3: TGTGCCAGCAGCCCGGGACAGACCTATGGCTACACCTTC.

This sequence joins TRBV5-1 and TRBJ2-5; D might be TRBD1 (6 bases). From germline, CDR1 is SGHRS and CDR2 YFSETQ. CDR3 length: 14 residues. The V end lost 1 base, the J end lost 2 bases, and 9 bases lay between the germline ends. The DNA of the CDR3 is TGCGCCAGCAGCTTGCGGACAGAGCAAGAGACCCAGTACTTC. This sequence encodes CASSLRTEQETQYF. Full variable domain (rest looked up from reference TRBV5-1 and TRBJ2-5): KAGVTQTPRYLIKTRGQQVTLSCSPISGHRSVSWYQQTPGQGLQFLFEYFSETQRNKGNFPGRFSGRQFSNSRSEMNVSTLELGDSALYLCASSLRTEQETQYFGPGTRLLVL.

The J gene is TRBJ2-5, the V gene TRBV7-9; 10 positions match TRBD2. J was trimmed by 5 bases and V by 2 bases; bases with no gene match: 5. Germline loops: CDR1 SEHNR, CDR2 FQNEAQ (reference sequence). This CDR3 comprises 15 residues. CDR3 loop: CASSLLLAGYETQYF. The DNA of the CDR3 is TGTGCCAGCAGCTTACTACTAGCGGGATATGAGACCCAGTACTTC.

V usage is TRBV5-5 and J usage is TRBJ1-2, with D uncertain. V lost 6 bases and J 0 bases, leaving 27 bases between the germline ends. CDR1 and CDR2 (germline): SGHKS, YYEKEE (reference sequence). This CDR3 contains 19 residues. The CDR3 coding sequence is TGTGCCAGCACTGGCGCCCGGTTAGCAGACCTAACTTCTAACTATGGCTACACCTTC. It codes for CASTGARLADLTSNYGYTF.

This chain uses TRBV6-6 with TRBJ1-3; no firm D call. V lost 4 bases and J 0 bases, leaving 4 bases between the germline ends. The CDR3 length is 13 residues. The germline V gene has CDR1 MNHNY and CDR2 SVGAGI (reference sequence). The CDR3 reads CASSSGSGNTIYF. The CDR3 DNA is TGTGCCAGCAGTTCAGGCTCTGGAAACACCATATATTTT.

The chain uses TRBV10-3 and TRBJ2-1; 8 nucleotides line up with TRBD1. Germline V gene lookup returns CDR1 ENHRY and CDR2 SYGVKD. V lost 8 bases, J lost 7 bases, and 7 bases stayed unmatched. The CDR3 loop spans 13 amino acids. The CDR3 nucleotides are TGTGCCATCGGTGGACAGGGATGGAATGAGCAGTTCTTC. This encodes CAIGGQGWNEQFF.

The V and J genes are TRBV11-2 and TRBJ2-3; possibly TRBD1 for D (5 bases). The CDR3 has 15 amino acids. Germline loops: CDR1 SGHAT, CDR2 FQNNGV. V was trimmed by 0 bases and J by 1 base, leaving 8 bases between them. CDR3 bases: TGTGCCAGCAGCTTAGAAGACAGAGGCACAGATACGCAGTATTTT. It yields the protein CASSLEDRGTDTQYF.

The J gene is TRBJ2-5, the V gene TRBV9; 9 bases map to TRBD2. The CDR3 runs to 16 residues. Germline CDR1 reads SGDLS; CDR2 reads YYNGEE. V trimming: 0 bases; J trimming: 1 base; junction bases outside the gene matches: 4. CDR3 DNA: TGTGCCAGCAGCGTAGGGCCAGCGGGGGGCCAAGAGACCCAGTACTTC. Translating it yields CASSVGPAGGQETQYF.

The chain joins TRBV30 to TRBJ2-7, with TRBD1 identical over 9 bases. The germline V gene has CDR1 GTSNPN and CDR2 SVGIG (reference sequence). This CDR3 comprises 16 residues. The V segment lost 3 bases and the J segment 2 bases; nucleotides outside the gene matches: 11. CDR3 in DNA: TGTGCCTGGAGCCTACCCAGACAGGGGGGGCCCTACGAGCAGTACTTC. This codes for CAWSLPRQGGPYEQYF.

The chain has TRBV5-1 and TRBJ2-3, with 7 bases identical to TRBD1. Germline lookup yields CDR1 SGHRS and CDR2 YFSETQ. V dropped 3 bases and J dropped 1; count of bases not matched to a gene: 5. There are 15 residues in the CDR3. The CDR3 sequence: CASSSTGDGTDTQYF. The CDR3 DNA follows: TGCGCCAGCAGCTCCACAGGGGACGGCACAGATACGCAGTATTTT.

This chain connects TRBV11-2 to TRBJ1-1, with TRBD1 matching 7 bases. Germline loops: CDR1 SGHAT, CDR2 FQNNGV. Unmatched junction bases numbered 2, after V lost 1 base and J lost 0 bases. The CDR3 length is 15 residues. The CDR3 sequence is CASSLGQGVNTEAFF. The CDR3 nucleotides are TGTGCCAGCAGCTTAGGACAGGGAGTGAACACTGAAGCTTTCTTT.

Remarks on this clone: One junction end disagrees with the germline gene, perhaps due to a read error. The chain is built from TRBV18 and TRBJ2-1; D is perhaps TRBD2 (5 bases). This CDR3 is 15 amino acids long. Looked up from germline, CDR1 is KGHSH and CDR2 is LQKENI. CDR3: CASSPLEALPNEQFF. Written as DNA, the CDR3 is TGTGCCAGCTCCCCACTAGAGGCCTTGCCTAATGAGCAGTTCTTC.

J is TRBJ1-2 and V is TRBV11-2, with 9 nucleotides matching TRBD1. The germline CDR1 and CDR2 sequences are SGHAT and FQNNGV. V dropped 6 bases and J dropped 4; count of bases not matched to a gene: 3. This CDR3 is 13 amino acids long. DNA for the CDR3: TGTGCCAGCAGACGGACAGGGGTCTATGGCTACACCTTC. It is translated as CASRRTGVYGYTF.

This clone appeared once. This chain links TRBV18 with TRBJ2-7; 7 bases line up with TRBD2. Per the germline V gene, CDR1 is KGHSH and CDR2 is LQKENI. Losses at the gene ends were 1 base for V and 2 bases for J; bases not matched to a gene: 2. The CDR3 is made up of 14 amino acids. CDR3 sequence: CASSPRGLAYEQYF. In DNA, the CDR3 is TGTGCCAGCTCACCACGCGGACTAGCCTACGAGCAGTACTTC. The complete variable domain, with remaining parts taken from reference TRBV18 and TRBJ2-7, reads NAGVMQNPRHLVRRRGQEARLRCSPMKGHSHVYWYRQLPEEGLKFMVYLQKENIIDESGMPKERFSAEFPKEGPSILRIQQVVRGDSAAYFCASSPRGLAYEQYFGPGTRLTVT.

The chain has TRBV5-1 and TRBJ2-7; TRBD1 agrees at 9 bases. Trimming removed 1 base from V and 5 bases from J; junction bases left unmatched: 4. Looked up from germline, CDR1 is SGHRS and CDR2 is YFSETQ. This CDR3 comprises 14 residues. CDR3 amino acids: CASSLRTGVDEQYF. The CDR3 DNA reads as TGCGCCAGCAGCTTGAGGACAGGGGTGGACGAGCAGTACTTC.

The genes are TRBV6-1 and TRBJ2-2; 11 bases fit TRBD1. Germline trimming cut 8 bases from V and 4 bases from J; bases unmatched to any gene: 3. CDR1 is MNHNS and CDR2 is SASEGT in the germline V gene. This CDR3 has 14 residues. This CDR3 is CASCGTGGTGELFF. CDR3 coding DNA: TGTGCCAGCTGCGGGACAGGGGGCACCGGGGAGCTGTTTTTT.

This clone was counted between two and nine times. The V call is TRBV2, the J call TRBJ2-1, with 9 bases aligning to TRBD2. CDR3 length: 17 residues. V shed 2 bases and J 6 bases; nucleotides not matched to a gene: 11. Germline V lookup: CDR1 SNHLY, CDR2 FYNNEI. The CDR3 loop reads CASSERGGGAVFNEQFF. CDR3 coding DNA: TGTGCCAGCAGTGAACGGGGCGGGGGGGCCGTGTTCAATGAGCAGTTCTTC.

This clone has a single count. This chain links TRBV9 with TRBJ2-7; 11 bases line up with TRBD2. The trim removed 4 bases at V and 5 bases at J, leaving 5 bases unmatched. Germline assignment: CDR1 SGDLS and CDR2 YYNGEE. The CDR3 loop spans 14 amino acids. The CDR3 spells CASSLSGGDHEQYF. DNA for the CDR3: TGTGCCAGCAGCCTTAGCGGGGGGGACCACGAGCAGTACTTC. Full variable domain (missing parts from reference TRBV9 and TRBJ2-7): DSGVTQTPKHLITATGQRVTLRCSPRSGDLSVYWYQQSLDQGLQFLIQYYNGEERAKGNILERFSAQQFPDLHSELNLSSLELGDSALYFCASSLSGGDHEQYFGPGTRLTVT.

The DNA of the CDR3 is TGTGCCAGCAGTTACTCGGGACAGGGGTACTATGGCTACACCTTC. Its translation: CASSYSGQGYYGYTF. The chain joins TRBV6-5 to TRBJ1-2, with TRBD1 matching over 10 bases. CDR3 length: 15 residues. After removal of 0 bases from V and 3 bases from J, the junction contained 1 base not matched to a gene. The V gene's germline CDR1 is MNHEY and CDR2 SVGAGI.

The genes are TRBV2 and TRBJ1-1; TRBD1 matches 9 bases. V trimming: 5 bases; J trimming: 4 bases; junction bases outside the gene matches: 11. The CDR3 loop spans 16 amino acids. The germline V gene has CDR1 SNHLY and CDR2 FYNNEI. The CDR3 region is CASSLAPGQGFTEAFF. In DNA, the CDR3 is TGTGCCAGCAGTCTCGCTCCGGGACAGGGATTCACTGAAGCTTTCTTT.

This clone was detected once. DNA for the CDR3: TGTGCCAGCAGCAATGGACTAGCGGGAGACTACGAGCAGTACTTC. Its translation is CASSNGLAGDYEQYF. The V gene is TRBV21-1, the J gene TRBJ2-7; TRBD2, the table's D call, lacks a check against the DNA. TRBV21-1 is designated a pseudogene. The CDR3 is 15 residues long.

The chain is built from TRBV27 and TRBJ2-7, with TRBD2 as a possible D gene (5 bases). This CDR3 spans 13 amino acids. The germline V and J ends were trimmed by 6 bases and 4 bases, with 13 bases remaining between them. CDR1 MNHEY and CDR2 SMNVEV come from the germline V gene (reference sequence). The CDR3 DNA reads as TGTGCCAGCAGGAGGGTGGGGAGTTACGAGCAGTACTTC. This encodes CASRRVGSYEQYF.

The chain employs TRBV5-1 and TRBJ1-1; D not certain. The germline V gene encodes CDR1 SGHRS and CDR2 YFSETQ. The germline V and J ends were trimmed by 2 bases and 1 base, with 9 bases remaining between them. The CDR3 runs to 14 residues. This chain's CDR3 is CASSLTVWNTEAFF. CDR3 nucleotides: TGCGCCAGCAGCTTAACAGTGTGGAACACTGAAGCTTTCTTT.

V usage is TRBV5-6 and J usage is TRBJ1-5; D remains unclear. Trimming pared 0 bases from V and 3 bases from J, leaving 4 bases between. The CDR3 is 13 amino acids. Germline CDR1 reads SGHDT; CDR2 reads YYEEEE. The CDR3 DNA reads as TGTGCCAGCAGCTTGGGGCACAATCAGCCCCAGCATTTT. This translates into CASSLGHNQPQHF.

The chain employs TRBV19 and TRBJ2-3; D possibly corresponds to TRBD2 (6 bases). Germline CDR1 reads LNHDA; CDR2 reads SQIVND (reference sequence). The CDR3 runs 18 residues. The V gene lost 5 bases and the J gene lost 4 bases, with 25 bases spanning the gap. The CDR3 sequence: CASSPGLQSDVFADTQYF. In DNA form, the CDR3 reads TGTGCCAGTAGTCCGGGACTGCAATCCGACGTTTTTGCAGATACGCAGTATTTT.

The V gene is TRBV4-3, the J gene TRBJ2-2; maybe TRBD2 (5 bases). The germline V gene has CDR1 LGHNA and CDR2 YSLEER. The CDR3 is 19 residues long. The V gene lost 1 base and the J gene lost 0 bases, with 18 bases spanning the gap. The CDR3 DNA reads as TGCGCCAGCAGCCAAGCCACCCTCCGTGTCGGGACGAACACCGGGGAGCTGTTTTTT. Its protein product is CASSQATLRVGTNTGELFF.

The chain links TRBV19 to TRBJ2-7; the D gene is possibly TRBD1 (5 bases). From germline, CDR1 is LNHDA and CDR2 SQIVND (reference sequence). The CDR3 contains 14 residues. Trimming pared 9 bases from V and 2 bases from J, leaving 17 bases between. CDR3 protein: CASTSVGETYEQYF. The CDR3, as DNA: TGTGCCAGCACCTCCGTAGGGGAAACCTACGAGCAGTACTTC.